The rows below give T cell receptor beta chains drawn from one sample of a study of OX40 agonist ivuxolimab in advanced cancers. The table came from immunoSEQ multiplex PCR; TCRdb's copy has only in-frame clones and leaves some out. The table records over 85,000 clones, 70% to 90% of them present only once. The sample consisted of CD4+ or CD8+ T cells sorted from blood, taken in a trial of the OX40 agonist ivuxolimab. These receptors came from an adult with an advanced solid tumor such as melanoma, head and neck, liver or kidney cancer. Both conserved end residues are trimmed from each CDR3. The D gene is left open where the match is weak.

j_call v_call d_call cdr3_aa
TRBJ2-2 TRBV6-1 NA ASRPSFGGTGELF
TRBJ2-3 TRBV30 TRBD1 ASGTGVTDTQY
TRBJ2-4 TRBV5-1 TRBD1 ASSLSGTGSLKNIQY
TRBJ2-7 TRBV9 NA ASSVAGSYEQY
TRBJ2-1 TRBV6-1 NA ASTLWGEPYNEQF
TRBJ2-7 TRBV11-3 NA ASSTRGMPYEQY
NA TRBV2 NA ASRGGPSYEQY
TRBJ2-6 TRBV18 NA ASSPQDTSSGANVLT
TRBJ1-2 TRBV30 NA AWSVGPIDRSYGYT
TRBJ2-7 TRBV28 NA ASSLPDTNYEQY
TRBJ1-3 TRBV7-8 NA ASSPGKLLSGNTIY
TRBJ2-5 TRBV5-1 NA ASSPQGTSQETQY
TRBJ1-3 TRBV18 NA ASSPGDRYSGNTIY
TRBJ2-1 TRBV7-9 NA ASSLDGSSYNEQF
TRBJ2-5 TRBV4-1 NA ASSQDPYSGGQEQY
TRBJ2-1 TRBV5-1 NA ASRGFSSYNEQF
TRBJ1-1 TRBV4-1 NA ASSQMTENTEAF